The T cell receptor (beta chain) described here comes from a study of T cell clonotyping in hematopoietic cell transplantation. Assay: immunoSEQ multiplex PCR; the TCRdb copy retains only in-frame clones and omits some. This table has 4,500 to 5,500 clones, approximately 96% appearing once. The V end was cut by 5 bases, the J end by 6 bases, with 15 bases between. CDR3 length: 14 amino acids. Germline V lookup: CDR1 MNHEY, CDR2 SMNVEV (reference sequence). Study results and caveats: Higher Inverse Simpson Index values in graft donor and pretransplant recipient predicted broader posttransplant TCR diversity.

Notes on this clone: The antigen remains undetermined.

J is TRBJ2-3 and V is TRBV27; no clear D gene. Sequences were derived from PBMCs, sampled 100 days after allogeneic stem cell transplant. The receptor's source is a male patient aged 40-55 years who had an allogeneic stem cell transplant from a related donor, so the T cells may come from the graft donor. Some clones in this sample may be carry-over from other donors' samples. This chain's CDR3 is CASSPIQAVDTQYF. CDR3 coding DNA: TGTGCCAGCAGTCCAATCCAAGCCGTGGATACGCAGTATTTT.